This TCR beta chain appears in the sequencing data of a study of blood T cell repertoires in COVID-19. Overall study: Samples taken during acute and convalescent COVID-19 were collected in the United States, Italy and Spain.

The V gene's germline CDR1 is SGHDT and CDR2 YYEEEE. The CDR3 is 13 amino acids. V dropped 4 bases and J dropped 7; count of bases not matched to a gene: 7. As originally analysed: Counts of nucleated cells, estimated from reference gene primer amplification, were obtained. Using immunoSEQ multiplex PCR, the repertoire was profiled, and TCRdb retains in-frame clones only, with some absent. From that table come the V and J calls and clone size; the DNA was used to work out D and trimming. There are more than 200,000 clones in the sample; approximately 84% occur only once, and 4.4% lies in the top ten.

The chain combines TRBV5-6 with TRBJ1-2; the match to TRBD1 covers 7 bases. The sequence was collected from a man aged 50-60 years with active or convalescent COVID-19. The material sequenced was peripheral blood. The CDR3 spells CASSADRDFGYTF. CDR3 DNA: TGTGCCAGCAGCGCTGACAGGGACTTTGGCTACACCTTC.